The 26 T cell receptor beta chains below come from one sample, sequenced in a study of CD8 T cells in ankylosing spondylitis. TCRdb ran MiXCR on the 5' RACE reads and lists one entry per CDR3 protein. The sample consists of around 150,000 distinct CDR3 sequences, around 17% of them appearing once. Sample: blood, either unsorted or a sorted T cell fraction (not recorded which). The receptor set was obtained from a male donor with ankylosing spondylitis or in good health (not recorded which).

The sample holds many counts of this clonotype. This chain links TRBV29-1 with TRBJ2-7, with TRBD2 as a possible D gene (7 bases). This CDR3 spans 12 amino acids. Germline V gene sequence: CDR1 SQVTM, CDR2 ANQGSEA. V was clipped by 5 bases and J by 6 bases, with 14 bases between them. The CDR3 DNA reads TGCAGCGTTCCGCGGGAGACAGGCGAGCAGTACTTC. This gives the protein CSVPRETGEQYF.

This clonotype was seen more than once but under ten times. This chain connects TRBV29-1 to TRBJ2-3; D unresolved. Trimming removed 7 bases from V and 0 bases from J, with 8 bases in between. Germline V CDR1 and CDR2: SQVTM, ANQGSEA. CDR3 length equals 12 residues. CDR3 coding DNA: TGCAGCGCAGTAACTAGCACAGATACGCAGTATTTT. It codes for CSAVTSTDTQYF.

This clonotype was seen at least ten times. The rearrangement joins TRBV5-1 to TRBJ1-6; D uncertain. The CDR3 is 17 amino acids. V was pared by 5 bases and J by 0 bases, with 15 bases between. Germline loops: CDR1 SGHRS, CDR2 YFSETQ. The CDR3 DNA reads as TGCGCCAGCAGGCAACGGCTCCTGAGCTCCTATAATTCACCCCTCCACTTT. Its translation is CASRQRLLSSYNSPLHF.

This clonotype has more than one count but fewer than ten. The chain is built from TRBV4-1 and TRBJ2-1; 11 nucleotides align to TRBD2. With V trimmed by 0 bases and J by 2 bases, 9 bases remained unmatched. The CDR3 runs 19 residues. The germline V gene has CDR1 MGHRA and CDR2 YSYEKL. The CDR3 sequence: CASSQDPIGTSGPYNEQFF. CDR3 DNA: TGCGCCAGCAGCCAAGATCCAATCGGGACTAGCGGCCCCTACAATGAGCAGTTCTTC.

At least ten counts were recorded for this clonotype. The chain links TRBV10-3 to TRBJ2-1; possible D gene TRBD1, 5 bases. The CDR3 loop spans 13 amino acids. The V end lost 5 bases, the J end lost 6 bases, and 11 bases lay between the germline ends. The V gene's germline CDR1 is ENHRY and CDR2 SYGVKD. The CDR3 here is CAISSGPGNEQFF. Here the CDR3 DNA reads TGTGCCATCAGTTCAGGGCCGGGCAATGAGCAGTTCTTC.

This clonotype was seen a few times. This chain uses TRBV28 with TRBJ1-1, with D possibly matching TRBD1 (5 bases). Trimming took 5 bases from V and 0 from J, leaving 19 bases between them. CDR1 and CDR2 (germline): MDHEN, SYDVKM. The CDR3 totals 17 residues. DNA of the CDR3: TGTGCCAGCAGTCCAAACCCGGGACGGGGAATGAACACTGAAGCTTTCTTT. Translated: CASSPNPGRGMNTEAFF.

The table lists this clonotype with a few counts. The chain couples TRBV12-3 or TRBV12-4 to TRBJ2-5; possibly TRBD1 for D (6 bases). This CDR3 is built from 16 residues. The ends were cut back, 6 bases at V and 1 base at J, with 18 bases in the middle. As DNA, the CDR3 is TGTGCCAGCAGCACACTCGGACAGTCACTCCAAGAGACCCAGTACTTC. As protein: CASSTLGQSLQETQYF.

This clonotype was seen ten or more times. The chain employs TRBV5-1 and TRBJ1-1; D unresolved. The CDR3 contains 14 residues. The V end lost 0 bases, the J end lost 1 base, and 7 bases lay between the germline ends. Germline V CDR1 and CDR2: SGHRS, YFSETQ. CDR3 bases: TGCGCCAGCAGCTTGGCCCCAGCGAACACTGAAGCTTTCTTT. Its translation is CASSLAPANTEAFF.

This clonotype was counted at least ten times. This chain links TRBV4-1 with TRBJ2-3; TRBD2 is a possible D gene (6 bases). The CDR3 is 15 amino acids. V was shortened by 1 base and J by 1 base, with 9 bases between the two germline ends. Germline CDR1 reads MGHRA; CDR2 reads YSYEKL. Here the CDR3 DNA reads TGCGCCAGCAGCCAAGGTGCGGGACGCACAGATACGCAGTATTTT. Its translation is CASSQGAGRTDTQYF.

This clonotype was recorded at least ten times. This chain uses TRBV28 with TRBJ2-7; 12 nucleotides match TRBD2. J lost 0 bases, V lost 1 base, and 7 bases had no gene match. Looked up from germline, CDR1 is MDHEN and CDR2 is SYDVKM. The CDR3 has 18 amino acids. CDR3 DNA: TGTGCCAGCAGTTTATTGCTAGCGGGAGGGAATATCTCCTACGAGCAGTACTTC. Translating it yields CASSLLLAGGNISYEQYF.

This clonotype has at least ten counts. This chain connects TRBV20-1 to TRBJ2-7; tentatively, D is TRBD1 or TRBD2 (5 bases each). The germline CDR1 and CDR2 sequences are DFQATT and SNEGSKA (reference sequence). V was shortened by 7 bases and J by 4 bases, with 17 bases between the two germline ends. The CDR3 spans 13 residues. As DNA, the CDR3 is TGCAGTGTCCCGGGACGCTCCTCGTACGAGCAGTACTTC. This encodes CSVPGRSSYEQYF.

This clonotype showed up just a few times. The chain uses TRBV4-1 and TRBJ2-3; D is uncertain. The CDR3 sequence is 13 residues long. Germline V gene sequence: CDR1 MGHRA, CDR2 YSYEKL. V was clipped by 8 bases and J by 0 bases, with 9 bases between them. CDR3 coding DNA: TGCGCCAGCGGAAGACTGAGCACAGATACGCAGTATTTT. It encodes CASGRLSTDTQYF.

This clonotype was recorded a few times. The chain has TRBV7-6 and TRBJ2-1; 7 bases agree with TRBD1. With 5 bases clipped from V and 5 bases from J, the junction kept 12 bases outside the gene matches. This CDR3 has 16 amino acids. The germline V gene encodes CDR1 SGHVS and CDR2 FNYEAQ. The chain's CDR3 is CASSQRPGQPNNEQFF. The CDR3, as DNA: TGTGCCAGCAGCCAACGCCCGGGACAGCCAAACAATGAGCAGTTCTTC.

This clonotype was seen repeatedly, ten times or more. The chain employs TRBV20-1 and TRBJ2-7; TRBD1 might be the D (5 bases). The CDR3 has 11 residues. V shed 3 bases and J shed 2 bases, with 5 bases lying between them. Germline V CDR1 and CDR2: DFQATT, SNEGSKA (reference sequence). This CDR3 is CSARGPYEQYF. CDR3 nucleotide sequence: TGCAGTGCTAGGGGGCCCTACGAGCAGTACTTC.

This clonotype was detected ten times or more. V gene TRBV19 combines with J gene TRBJ2-1; 8 bases line up with TRBD1. Germline loops: CDR1 LNHDA, CDR2 SQIVND (reference sequence). The CDR3 runs to 13 residues. Here the CDR3 DNA reads TGTGCAACGACCGGGACAGGTTACAATGAGCAGTTCTTC. Its protein product is CATTGTGYNEQFF. The variable domain in full, with the rest retrieved from reference TRBV19 and TRBJ2-1, is DGGITQSPKYLFRKEGQNVTLSCEQNLNHDAMYWYRQDPGQGLRLIYYSQIVNDFQKGDIAEGYSVSREKKESFPLTVTSAQKNPTAFYLCATTGTGYNEQFFGPGTRLTVL.

This clonotype was counted ten times or more. The chain employs TRBV29-1 and TRBJ2-2, with D hard to call. This CDR3 has 11 residues. The germline V gene encodes CDR1 SQVTM and CDR2 ANQGSEA. V dropped 8 bases and J dropped 7 bases, with 11 bases sitting between them. Written as DNA, the CDR3 is TGCAGCTCCAGAGCAGGCGGGGAGCTGTTTTTT. It is translated as CSSRAGGELFF.

This clonotype showed up just a few times. This rearrangement joins TRBV29-1 to TRBJ1-4, with D possibly TRBD1 on 6 matching bases. The CDR3 is made up of 14 amino acids. Trimming removed 4 bases from V and 8 bases from J, with 17 bases in between. The germline CDR1 and CDR2 sequences are SQVTM and ANQGSEA. CDR3 sequence: CSVAVGTPREKLFF. The CDR3, as DNA: TGCAGCGTTGCGGTCGGGACACCGCGGGAAAAACTGTTTTTT.

The chain combines TRBV6-1 with TRBJ2-4; 7 nucleotides line up with TRBD1. With V trimmed by 1 base and J by 6 bases, 3 bases remained unmatched. The CDR3 is 14 residues long. The V gene's germline CDR1 is MNHNS and CDR2 SASEGT. This chain's CDR3 is CASSEEYRGNIQYF. The DNA of the CDR3 is TGTGCCAGCAGTGAAGAGTACAGGGGAAACATTCAGTACTTC.

Worth noting for this clonotype: A much larger clone sits a single nucleotide away, making a read error possible. The chain carries TRBV10-3 and TRBJ1-3; 7 bases align to TRBD1. The V gene's germline CDR1 is ENHRY and CDR2 SYGVKD. This CDR3 contains 15 residues. The CDR3: CAIGAGDSSGNIIYF. CDR3 sequence (DNA): TGTGCCATCGGAGCCGGGGACAGCTCTGGAAACATCATATATTTT.

This clonotype was observed a handful of times. The genes are TRBV5-8 and TRBJ1-5; the D gene is possibly TRBD1 (5 bases). Trimming removed 5 bases from V and 5 bases from J, with 23 bases in between. The germline V gene has CDR1 SGHTS and CDR2 YDEGEE. The CDR3 has 17 amino acids. The CDR3 region is CASSLSRQGPFDQPQHF. The CDR3 coding sequence is TGTGCCAGCAGTTTAAGCCGCCAGGGTCCTTTTGATCAGCCCCAGCATTTT.

This sequence joins TRBV5-1 and TRBJ2-2, with D tentatively TRBD2 (6 bases). Per the germline V gene, CDR1 is SGHRS and CDR2 is YFSETQ. Trimming removed 4 bases at V and 4 bases at J, with 17 bases between. This CDR3 comprises 16 residues. CDR3 sequence reads: CASSPRDSSGTGELFF. The CDR3 coding sequence is TGCGCCAGCAGCCCTCGGGACTCCTCGGGCACCGGGGAGCTGTTTTTT.

The rearrangement uses TRBV5-1 and TRBJ2-3; D gene ambiguous. V dropped 0 bases and J dropped 8 bases, with 7 bases sitting between them. The germline V gene has CDR1 SGHRS and CDR2 YFSETQ. The CDR3 contains 12 residues. CDR3 nucleotide sequence: TGCGCCAGCAGCTTGGCGTCCCCTACGCAGTATTTT. This encodes CASSLASPTQYF.

This chain connects TRBV7-2 to TRBJ2-2; 9 bases align to TRBD2. Germline trimming cut 6 bases from V and 5 bases from J; bases unmatched to any gene: 10. From germline, CDR1 is SGHTA and CDR2 FQGNSA. The CDR3 is 16 residues long. In DNA, the CDR3 is TGTGCCAGCAGTCCCTTAGCGGGAGTATATACCGGGGAGCTGTTTTTT. This encodes CASSPLAGVYTGELFF.

In its sample, this clonotype was seen many times. V and J are TRBV5-1 and TRBJ2-1; 7 bases line up with TRBD2. After removal of 0 bases from V and 4 bases from J, the junction contained 4 bases not matched to a gene. The CDR3 length is 15 residues. CDR1 is SGHRS, CDR2 YFSETQ, per germline. The CDR3 nucleotides are TGCGCCAGCAGCTTGGAATCGGGAGGATACAATGAGCAGTTCTTC. Amino acid sequence: CASSLESGGYNEQFF.

In its sample, this clonotype was seen a few times. The chain uses TRBV5-1 and TRBJ1-1; 7 nucleotides agree with TRBD1. The CDR3 length is 18 residues. The germline V gene has CDR1 SGHRS and CDR2 YFSETQ. The V gene end was trimmed by 4 bases and the J gene end by 0 bases; junction bases not matched to a gene: 15. As DNA, the CDR3 is TGCGCCAGCAGCAGCCAGACAGGGTTTGGTCGTATGAACACTGAAGCTTTCTTT. Translating gives CASSSQTGFGRMNTEAFF. The full variable domain, completed using reference TRBV5-1 and TRBJ1-1, is KAGVTQTPRYLIKTRGQQVTLSCSPISGHRSVSWYQQTPGQGLQFLFEYFSETQRNKGNFPGRFSGRQFSNSRSEMNVSTLELGDSALYLCASSSQTGFGRMNTEAFFGQGTRLTVV.

This clonotype was seen a handful of times. Here the CDR3 DNA reads TGCGCCAGCAGCTTCGGGCAGGGGGCGTGGAATGAGCAGTTCTTC. Its protein product is CASSFGQGAWNEQFF. This rearrangement joins TRBV5-1 to TRBJ2-1; 8 nucleotides agree with TRBD1. Germline V gene data show CDR1 as SGHRS and CDR2 as YFSETQ. This CDR3 region has 15 residues. Trimming at V came to 2 bases and at J to 7 bases, leaving 8 bases not matched to a gene.